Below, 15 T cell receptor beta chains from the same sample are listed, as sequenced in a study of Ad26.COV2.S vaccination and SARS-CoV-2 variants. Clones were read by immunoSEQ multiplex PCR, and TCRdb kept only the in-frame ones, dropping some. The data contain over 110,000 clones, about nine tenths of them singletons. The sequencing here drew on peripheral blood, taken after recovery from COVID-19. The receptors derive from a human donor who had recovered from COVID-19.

The CDR3 DNA sequence: TGCGCCAGCAGCCAAGATCTGGGGGCTGAAGCTTTCTTT. Protein: CASSQDLGAEAFF. The rearrangement joins TRBV4-3 to TRBJ1-1; possible D gene TRBD1, 5 bases. Per the germline V gene, CDR1 is LGHNA and CDR2 is YSLEER. The CDR3 covers 13 residues. V was clipped by 0 bases and J by 6 bases, with 8 bases between them.

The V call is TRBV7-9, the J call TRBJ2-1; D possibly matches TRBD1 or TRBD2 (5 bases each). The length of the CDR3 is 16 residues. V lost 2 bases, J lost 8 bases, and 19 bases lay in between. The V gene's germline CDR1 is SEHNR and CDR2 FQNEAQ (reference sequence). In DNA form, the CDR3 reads TGTGCCAGCAGCTTAAAAGACGGGGACCTAAACGATGAGCAGTTCTTC. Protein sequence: CASSLKDGDLNDEQFF.

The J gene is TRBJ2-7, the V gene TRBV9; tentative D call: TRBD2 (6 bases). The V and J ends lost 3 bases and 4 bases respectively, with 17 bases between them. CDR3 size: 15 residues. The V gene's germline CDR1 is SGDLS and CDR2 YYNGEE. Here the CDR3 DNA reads TGTGCCAGCAGCGGGAATGAAGGGAGGTTGTACGAGCAGTACTTC. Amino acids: CASSGNEGRLYEQYF.

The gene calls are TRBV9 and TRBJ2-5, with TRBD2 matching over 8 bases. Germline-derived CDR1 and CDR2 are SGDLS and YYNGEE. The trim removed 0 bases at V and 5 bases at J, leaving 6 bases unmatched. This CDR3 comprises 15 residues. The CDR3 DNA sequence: TGTGCCAGCAGCGTAGCGGGGGGGATCCAGGAGACCCAGTACTTC. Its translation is CASSVAGGIQETQYF.

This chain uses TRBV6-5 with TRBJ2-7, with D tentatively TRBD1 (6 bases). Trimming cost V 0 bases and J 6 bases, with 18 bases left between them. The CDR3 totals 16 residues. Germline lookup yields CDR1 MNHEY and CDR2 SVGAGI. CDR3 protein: CASSYSPRTVHGEQYF. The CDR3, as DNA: TGTGCCAGCAGTTACTCGCCGCGGACAGTCCACGGCGAGCAGTACTTC.

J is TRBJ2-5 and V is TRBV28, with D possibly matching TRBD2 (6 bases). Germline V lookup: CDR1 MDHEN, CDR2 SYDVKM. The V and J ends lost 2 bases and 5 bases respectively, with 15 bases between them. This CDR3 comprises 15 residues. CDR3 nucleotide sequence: TGTGCCAGCAGTTTAGGAGGAGGGAGGCGGGAGACCCAGTACTTC. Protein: CASSLGGGRRETQYF.

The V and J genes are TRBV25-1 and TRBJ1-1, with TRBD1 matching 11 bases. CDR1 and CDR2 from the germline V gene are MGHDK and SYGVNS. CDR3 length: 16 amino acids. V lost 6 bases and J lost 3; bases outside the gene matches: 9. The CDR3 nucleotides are TGTGCCAGCAGGGGGGGACAGGGGGGCTCCGACACTGAAGCTTTCTTT. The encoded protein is CASRGGQGGSDTEAFF.

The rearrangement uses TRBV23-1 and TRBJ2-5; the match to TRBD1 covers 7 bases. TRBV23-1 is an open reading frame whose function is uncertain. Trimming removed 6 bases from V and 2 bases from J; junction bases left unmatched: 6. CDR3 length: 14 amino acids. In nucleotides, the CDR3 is TGCGCCAGCAGAGCCGGGACAGTACAAGAGACCCAGTACTTC. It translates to CASRAGTVQETQYF.

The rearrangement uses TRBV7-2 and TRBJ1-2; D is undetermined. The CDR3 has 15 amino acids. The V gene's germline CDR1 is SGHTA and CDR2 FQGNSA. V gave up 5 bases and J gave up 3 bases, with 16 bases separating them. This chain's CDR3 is CASSEYSTAYYGYTF. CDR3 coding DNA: TGTGCCAGCAGCGAATACAGTACTGCTTACTATGGCTACACCTTC.

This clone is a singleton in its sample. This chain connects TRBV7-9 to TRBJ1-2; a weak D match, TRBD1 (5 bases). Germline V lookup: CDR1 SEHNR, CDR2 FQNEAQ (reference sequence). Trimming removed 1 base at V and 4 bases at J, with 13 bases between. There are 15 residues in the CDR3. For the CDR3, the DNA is TGTGCCAGCAGCTTAGAGACGGGGGTGCCCTATGGCTACACCTTC. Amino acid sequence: CASSLETGVPYGYTF.

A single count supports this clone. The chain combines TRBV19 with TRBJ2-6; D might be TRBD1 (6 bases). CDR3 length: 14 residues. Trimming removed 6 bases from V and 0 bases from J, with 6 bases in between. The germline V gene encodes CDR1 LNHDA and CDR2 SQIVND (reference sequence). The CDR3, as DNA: TGTGCCAGTAGACAGGGCTCTGGGGCCAACGTCCTGACTTTC. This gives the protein CASRQGSGANVLTF.

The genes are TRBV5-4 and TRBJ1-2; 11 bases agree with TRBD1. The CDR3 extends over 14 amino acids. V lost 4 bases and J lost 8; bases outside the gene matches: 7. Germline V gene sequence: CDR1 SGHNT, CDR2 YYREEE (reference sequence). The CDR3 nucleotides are TGTGCCAGCAGCCAACAGGGACAGGGGGACGGCTACACCTTC. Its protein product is CASSQQGQGDGYTF. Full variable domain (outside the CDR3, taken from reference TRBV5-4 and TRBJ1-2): ETGVTQSPTHLIKTRGQQVTLRCSSQSGHNTVSWYQQALGQGPQFIFQYYREEENGRGNFPPRFSGLQFPNYSSELNVNALELDDSALYLCASSQQGQGDGYTFGSGTRLTVV.

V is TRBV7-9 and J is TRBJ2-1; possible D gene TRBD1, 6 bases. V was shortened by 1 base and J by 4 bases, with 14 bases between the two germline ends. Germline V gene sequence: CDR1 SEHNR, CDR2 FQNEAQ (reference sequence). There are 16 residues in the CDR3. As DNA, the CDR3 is TGTGCCAGCAGCTTAGTAACCAGGGGCGAGTACAATGAGCAGTTCTTC. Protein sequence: CASSLVTRGEYNEQFF.

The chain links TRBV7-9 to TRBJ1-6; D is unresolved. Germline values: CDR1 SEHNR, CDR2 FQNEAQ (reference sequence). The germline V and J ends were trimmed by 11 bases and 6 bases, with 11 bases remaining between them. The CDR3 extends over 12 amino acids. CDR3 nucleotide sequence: TGTGCCGGGAACCGGGGTAATTCACCCCTCCACTTT. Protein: CAGNRGNSPLHF.

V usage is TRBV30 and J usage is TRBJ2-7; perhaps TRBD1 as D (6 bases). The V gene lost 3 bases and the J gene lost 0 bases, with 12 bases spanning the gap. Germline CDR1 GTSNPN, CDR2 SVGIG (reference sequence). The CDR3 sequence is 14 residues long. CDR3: CAWRPDRSSYEQYF. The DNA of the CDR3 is TGTGCCTGGAGGCCCGACAGGAGCTCCTACGAGCAGTACTTC.